This TCR beta chain was sequenced during a study of T cell responses to AZD1222 COVID-19 vaccine (dated by TCRdb to the early 2020s). Looking at the study overall: A total of approximately 240 trial participants underwent TCR sequencing, of whom about 200 had received two doses of AZD1222 and some 25 had received two doses of the MenACWY control vaccine. Trial participants were enrolled into age subgroups of 18-55, 56-69 and 70-plus years, which contained around 150, 28 and 57 TCR-sequenced participants, respectively. Broad study findings and their caveats: Most participants were white British and females outnumbered males, and the authors suggested that clonal diversity may have been underestimated. The whole spike protein was spanned by vaccine-associated CD4 TCRs, and dominant responses were seen in regions 160-218 and 743-854. Epitopes outside the regions mutated in the B.1.351 and B.1.1.7 variants were reportedly recognized by nearly half of the unique spike-specific TCRs. In the small 56-69-year group, the increase in depth fell short of significance, most likely because of low power. Because no samples from the day 14 peak response were available, repertoires could be characterized only after the peak T cell response. After two AZD1222 doses, both the breadth and the depth of spike-specific TCRs were significantly higher than at day 0 and than in MenACWY recipients. Conclusions about previously exposed vaccinees are limited, since just six or seven AZD1222 recipients were seropositive for SARS-CoV-2 at baseline.

As to this clone: There is no known antigen for this receptor. No much larger clonotype is one base removed from it; base qualities were not supplied.

This sample's time point label indicates: about 28 days (+/-7) after the second vaccine dose. AZD1222 recipients with second doses at about 4 weeks or about 12 weeks were pooled, because spike-specific TCR depth and breadth did not differ between schedules. Samples from vaccinated people were obtained from the UK trials COV001 and COV002, which included a single-blind randomized controlled phase 2/3 trial of AZD1222 (ChAdOx1 nCoV-19) in healthy adults. For TCRbeta chain sequencing, PBMC samples from trial participants were taken at day 0 and at day 28 after the second dose. The CDR3 regions of human TCRbeta chains were subjected to immunosequencing. Turning to the authors' computational methods: TCRs in the repertoires were compared against a reference library of SARS-CoV-2-specific TCRs that had been generated with the MIRA antigen-specificity platform. Breadth was defined as the fraction of unique TCRs that were SARS-CoV-2-associated. Depth was defined as the fraction of total T cells that were SARS-CoV-2-associated. Using the MIRA data, every spike-specific TCR was mapped to the spike region that the TCR reacted to and assigned to either a CD4 or a CD8 class. Log10-transformed breadth and depth values were compared by one-way ANOVA with Sidak's multiple comparisons tests. TCRdb re-hosts the immuneACCESS table, in-frame sequences only. Its copies lack some clones; in the studies checked, an unresolved V gene accounts for under half of them, and the cause for the rest is not known. That table gives V, J and clone size, and the DNA gave D and trimming. The sample has 120,000 or so clones on record, roughly 90% of them singletons. Roughly 14% of the sample goes to the ten largest clones.

This clonotype was sampled from an adult who received the AZD1222 COVID-19 vaccine. The material sequenced was peripheral blood, taken 28 days after the second AZD1222 dose.

Read as DNA, the sequence is TGTGCCAGCAGCCTAACCCCTGGAAACACCATATATTTT. Its coded protein is CASSLTPGNTIYF. Here the chain combines TRBV11-3 and TRBJ1-3; the D segment cannot be called with confidence. V is pared back by 5 bases and J by 2 bases, with 7 bases lying between the germline termini. The germline V gene sets CDR1 to SGHNT and CDR2 to YENEEA. The CDR3 measures 13 amino acids from cysteine to phenylalanine. Only the CDR3 portion is preserved as DNA: 39 bases, with reading frame beginning at the first base. The CDR3, completed at both ends by the reference TRBV11-3 and TRBJ1-3 genes, gives the full variable domain EAGVVQSPRYKIIEKKQPVAFWCNPISGHNTLYWYLQNLGQGPELLIRYENEEAVDDSQLPKDRFSAERLKGVDSTLKIQPAELGDSAVYLCASSLTPGNTIYFGEGSWLTVV.